The 17 T cell receptor beta chains below were found in one sample sequenced in a study of CD8 T cells in Susac syndrome. When the RNA was reverse transcribed, random hexamers were used with an input of about 0.5 to 1 ug. TCRdb called the immunoSEQ multiplex PCR reads again in MiXCR, with one record for every CDR3 protein. In the table there are around 180,000 distinct CDR3 sequences, approximately 96% of which are singletons. Sequencing input: CD8+ T cells from PBMCs. All receptors come from a human donor with multiple sclerosis.

V gene TRBV12-3 or TRBV12-4 combines with J gene TRBJ2-1; D unresolved. The CDR3 loop spans 13 amino acids. Trimming took off 1 base at V and 6 bases at J, with 7 bases between the two ends. The CDR3: CASSLGLVNEQFF. The CDR3 region has the DNA TGTGCCAGCAGTTTAGGGCTAGTCAATGAGCAGTTCTTC.

The chain combines TRBV4-1 with TRBJ1-1, with unresolved D. Germline CDR1 MGHRA, CDR2 YSYEKL. V was trimmed by 8 bases and J by 4 bases, leaving 20 bases between them. This CDR3 is built from 15 residues. The CDR3 nucleotides are TGCGCCAGCCATATCCGGGTCGGGGTAAGCACTGAAGCTTTCTTT. Amino acids: CASHIRVGVSTEAFF.

The V and J genes are TRBV11-2 and TRBJ2-7, with D tentatively TRBD2 (6 bases). The CDR3 has 17 residues. CDR1 is SGHAT, CDR2 FQNNGV, per germline. Deletions cut 1 base from V and 5 bases from J, with 21 bases between. CDR3: CASSLGPGGAIFDEQYF. CDR3 sequence (DNA): TGTGCCAGCAGCTTAGGCCCTGGAGGGGCGATCTTCGACGAGCAGTACTTC.

The chain joins TRBV7-9 to TRBJ2-3; unclear D gene. The germline V gene encodes CDR1 SEHNR and CDR2 FQNEAQ (reference sequence). V lost 6 bases and J lost 1, with 11 bases in between. The CDR3 is 14 residues long. CDR3 nucleotide sequence: TGTGCCAGCAGATGGCGAGACCGCACAGATACGCAGTATTTT. Encoded protein: CASRWRDRTDTQYF.

CDR3 loop: CSVELPRNYGYTF. As DNA, the CDR3 is TGCAGCGTTGAATTGCCTAGGAACTATGGCTACACCTTC. The V call is TRBV29-1, the J call TRBJ1-2; D is ambiguous. With 2 bases removed from V and 2 bases from J, the gap between germline ends came to 9 bases. CDR1 is SQVTM, CDR2 ANQGSEA, per germline. The CDR3 covers 13 residues.

This CDR3 is CASSWGQANTGELFF. As DNA, the CDR3 is TGTGCCAGCAGCTGGGGACAGGCGAACACCGGGGAGCTGTTTTTT. J is TRBJ2-2 and V is TRBV5-6; 8 bases agree with TRBD1. Germline V gene lookup returns CDR1 SGHDT and CDR2 YYEEEE. The junction had 1 base not matched to a gene; V was cut back by 3 bases and J by 0 bases. This CDR3 comprises 15 residues. Looking up the rest from reference TRBV5-6 and TRBJ2-2 gives the full variable domain: DAGVTQSPTHLIKTRGQQVTLRCSPKSGHDTVSWYQQALGQGPQFIFQYYEEEERQRGNFPDRFSGHQFPNYSSELNVNALLLGDSALYLCASSWGQANTGELFFGEGSRLTVL.

The rearrangement uses TRBV4-1 and TRBJ1-5; D unresolved. The CDR3 consists of 16 residues. Deletions cut 4 bases from V and 5 bases from J, with 18 bases between. Germline V gives CDR1 MGHRA, CDR2 YSYEKL. In DNA form, the CDR3 reads TGCGCCAGCAGCCTGCGGGCAGCCTTAGGGCATCAGCCCCAGCATTTT. It specifies CASSLRAALGHQPQHF.

The chain uses TRBV29-1 and TRBJ1-1; 8 bases fit TRBD1. CDR3 length: 16 residues. The J segment lost 6 bases and the V segment lost 4 bases, leaving 16 bases of the junction unmatched. CDR1 is SQVTM and CDR2 is ANQGSEA in the germline V gene. The CDR3 is CSVADRGVGRTSEAFF. The DNA of the CDR3 is TGCAGCGTTGCCGACAGGGGAGTTGGTAGGACTTCTGAAGCTTTCTTT.

This rearrangement joins TRBV9 to TRBJ1-1; TRBD1 is a possible D gene (5 bases). Trimming took 0 bases from V and 5 from J, leaving 20 bases between them. The V gene's germline CDR1 is SGDLS and CDR2 YYNGEE. This CDR3 region has 17 residues. CDR3 sequence (DNA): TGTGCCAGCAGCGTAGGAGGAATTGTCGGGGGGAGTACTGAAGCTTTCTTT. Amino acid sequence: CASSVGGIVGGSTEAFF. Full variable domain (outside the CDR3, taken from reference TRBV9 and TRBJ1-1): DSGVTQTPKHLITATGQRVTLRCSPRSGDLSVYWYQQSLDQGLQFLIQYYNGEERAKGNILERFSAQQFPDLHSELNLSSLELGDSALYFCASSVGGIVGGSTEAFFGQGTRLTVV.

This sequence joins TRBV23-1 and TRBJ2-6; a weak D match, TRBD1 (6 bases). TRBV23-1 is annotated as an ORF whose role is uncertain. V was cut by 10 bases and J by 0 bases, with 13 bases left in between. The CDR3 has 15 residues. CDR3 DNA: TGCGCCAATGGACAGTCGCTCTCTGGGGCCAACGTCCTGACTTTC. Protein sequence: CANGQSLSGANVLTF.

This chain uses TRBV27 with TRBJ1-2; a possible D gene is TRBD1 (5 bases). Germline lookup yields CDR1 MNHEY and CDR2 SMNVEV (reference sequence). Deletions cut 5 bases from V and 4 bases from J, with 14 bases between. CDR3 length: 14 amino acids. In DNA, the CDR3 is TGTGCCAGCAGTACTCAGGGCCTCGGCTATGGCTACACCTTC. Its translation: CASSTQGLGYGYTF.

The chain has TRBV30 and TRBJ1-5; 11 nucleotides match TRBD1. From germline, CDR1 is GTSNPN and CDR2 SVGIG (reference sequence). V was pared by 4 bases and J by 3 bases, with 8 bases of the junction left unmatched. The length of the CDR3 is 16 residues. CDR3 amino acids: CAWNGGQGESNQPQHF. In DNA, the CDR3 is TGTGCCTGGAATGGGGGACAGGGGGAGTCCAATCAGCCCCAGCATTTT.

J is TRBJ2-7 and V is TRBV11-2; D may be TRBD1 (6 bases). Trimming took off 6 bases at V and 6 bases at J, with 12 bases between the two ends. Germline CDR1 is SGHAT and CDR2 is FQNNGV. This CDR3 has 12 amino acids. CDR3 sequence (DNA): TGTGCCAGCAGATACACAGGGTTCGAGCAGTACTTC. This gives the protein CASRYTGFEQYF.

The gene calls are TRBV20-1 and TRBJ2-7, with a tentative D call TRBD1 (6 bases). The CDR3 runs 13 residues. Germline lookup yields CDR1 DFQATT and CDR2 SNEGSKA (reference sequence). The V and J ends lost 3 bases and 2 bases respectively, with 11 bases between them. For the CDR3, the DNA is TGCAGTGCTAGTGGGGACATCCCCTACGAGCAGTACTTC. Encoded protein: CSASGDIPYEQYF.

This clonotype was found once. This chain connects TRBV12-3 or TRBV12-4 to TRBJ1-2; D remains unclear. This CDR3 has 14 residues. With 6 bases removed from V and 0 bases from J, the gap between germline ends came to 11 bases. DNA of the CDR3: TGTGCCAGCAGAAGACTGTACCCTAACTATGGCTACACCTTC. Translated, it gives CASRRLYPNYGYTF.

The chain recombines TRBV27 with TRBJ1-2, with 7 bases identical to TRBD1. V shed 2 bases, J shed 7 bases, and the junction held 10 bases outside the gene matches. Germline assignment: CDR1 MNHEY and CDR2 SMNVEV (reference sequence). The CDR3 totals 15 residues. In DNA, the CDR3 is TGTGCCAGCAGTTTAATGGCAGGGGGAGACTCTGGCTACACCTTC. Amino acids: CASSLMAGGDSGYTF.

This chain connects TRBV27 to TRBJ2-1, with D unclear. CDR3 length: 13 amino acids. V was cut by 3 bases and J by 1 base, with 4 bases left in between. CDR1 is MNHEY and CDR2 is SMNVEV in the germline V gene (reference sequence). CDR3 region: CASSFVSYNEQFF. DNA for the CDR3: TGTGCCAGCAGTTTCGTATCCTACAATGAGCAGTTCTTC.